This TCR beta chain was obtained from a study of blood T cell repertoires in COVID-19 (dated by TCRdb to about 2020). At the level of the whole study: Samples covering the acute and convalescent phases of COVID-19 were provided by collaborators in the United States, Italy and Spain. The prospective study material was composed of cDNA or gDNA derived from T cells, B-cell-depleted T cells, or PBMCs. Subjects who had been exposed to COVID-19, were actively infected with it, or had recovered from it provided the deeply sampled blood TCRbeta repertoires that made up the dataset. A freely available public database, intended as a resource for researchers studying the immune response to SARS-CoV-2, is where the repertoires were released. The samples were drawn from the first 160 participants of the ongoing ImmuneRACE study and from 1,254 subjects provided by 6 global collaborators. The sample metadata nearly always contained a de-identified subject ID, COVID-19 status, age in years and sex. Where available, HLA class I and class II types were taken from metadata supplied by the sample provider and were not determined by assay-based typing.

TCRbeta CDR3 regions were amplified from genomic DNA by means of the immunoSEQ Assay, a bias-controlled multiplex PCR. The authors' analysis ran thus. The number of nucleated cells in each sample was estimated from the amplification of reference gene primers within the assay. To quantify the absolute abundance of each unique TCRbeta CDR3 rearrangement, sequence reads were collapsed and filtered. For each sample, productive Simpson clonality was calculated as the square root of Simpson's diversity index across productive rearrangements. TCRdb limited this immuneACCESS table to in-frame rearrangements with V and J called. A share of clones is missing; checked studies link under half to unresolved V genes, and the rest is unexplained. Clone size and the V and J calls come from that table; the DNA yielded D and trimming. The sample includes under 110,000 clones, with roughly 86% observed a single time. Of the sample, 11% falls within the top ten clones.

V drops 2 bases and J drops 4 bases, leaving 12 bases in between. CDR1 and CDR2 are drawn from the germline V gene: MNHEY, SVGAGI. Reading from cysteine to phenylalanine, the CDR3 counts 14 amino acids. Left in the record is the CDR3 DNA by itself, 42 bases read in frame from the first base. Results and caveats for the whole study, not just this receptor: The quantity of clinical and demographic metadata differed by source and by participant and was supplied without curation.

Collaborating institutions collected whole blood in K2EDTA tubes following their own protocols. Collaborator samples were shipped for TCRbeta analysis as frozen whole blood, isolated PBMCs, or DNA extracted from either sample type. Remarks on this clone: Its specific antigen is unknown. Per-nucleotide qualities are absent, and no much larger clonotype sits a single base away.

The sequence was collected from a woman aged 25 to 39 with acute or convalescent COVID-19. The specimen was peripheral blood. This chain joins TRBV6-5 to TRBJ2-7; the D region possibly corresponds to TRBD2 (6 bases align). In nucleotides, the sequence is TGTGCCAGCAGTTACCGGGACTCCCGTTACGAGCAGTACTTC. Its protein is CASSYRDSRYEQYF.